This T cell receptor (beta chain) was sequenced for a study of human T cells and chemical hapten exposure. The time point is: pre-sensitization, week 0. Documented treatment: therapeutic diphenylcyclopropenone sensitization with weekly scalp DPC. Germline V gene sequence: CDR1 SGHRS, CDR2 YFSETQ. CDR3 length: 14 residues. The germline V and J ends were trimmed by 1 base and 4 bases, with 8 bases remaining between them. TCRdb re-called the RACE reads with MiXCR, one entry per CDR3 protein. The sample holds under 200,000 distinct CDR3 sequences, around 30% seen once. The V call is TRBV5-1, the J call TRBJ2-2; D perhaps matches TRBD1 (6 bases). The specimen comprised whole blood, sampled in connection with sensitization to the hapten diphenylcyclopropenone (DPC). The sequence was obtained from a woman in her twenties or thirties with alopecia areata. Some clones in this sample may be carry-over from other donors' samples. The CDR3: CASSLTRGTGELFF. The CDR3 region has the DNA TGCGCCAGCAGCTTGACCAGGGGCACCGGGGAGCTGTTTTTT.